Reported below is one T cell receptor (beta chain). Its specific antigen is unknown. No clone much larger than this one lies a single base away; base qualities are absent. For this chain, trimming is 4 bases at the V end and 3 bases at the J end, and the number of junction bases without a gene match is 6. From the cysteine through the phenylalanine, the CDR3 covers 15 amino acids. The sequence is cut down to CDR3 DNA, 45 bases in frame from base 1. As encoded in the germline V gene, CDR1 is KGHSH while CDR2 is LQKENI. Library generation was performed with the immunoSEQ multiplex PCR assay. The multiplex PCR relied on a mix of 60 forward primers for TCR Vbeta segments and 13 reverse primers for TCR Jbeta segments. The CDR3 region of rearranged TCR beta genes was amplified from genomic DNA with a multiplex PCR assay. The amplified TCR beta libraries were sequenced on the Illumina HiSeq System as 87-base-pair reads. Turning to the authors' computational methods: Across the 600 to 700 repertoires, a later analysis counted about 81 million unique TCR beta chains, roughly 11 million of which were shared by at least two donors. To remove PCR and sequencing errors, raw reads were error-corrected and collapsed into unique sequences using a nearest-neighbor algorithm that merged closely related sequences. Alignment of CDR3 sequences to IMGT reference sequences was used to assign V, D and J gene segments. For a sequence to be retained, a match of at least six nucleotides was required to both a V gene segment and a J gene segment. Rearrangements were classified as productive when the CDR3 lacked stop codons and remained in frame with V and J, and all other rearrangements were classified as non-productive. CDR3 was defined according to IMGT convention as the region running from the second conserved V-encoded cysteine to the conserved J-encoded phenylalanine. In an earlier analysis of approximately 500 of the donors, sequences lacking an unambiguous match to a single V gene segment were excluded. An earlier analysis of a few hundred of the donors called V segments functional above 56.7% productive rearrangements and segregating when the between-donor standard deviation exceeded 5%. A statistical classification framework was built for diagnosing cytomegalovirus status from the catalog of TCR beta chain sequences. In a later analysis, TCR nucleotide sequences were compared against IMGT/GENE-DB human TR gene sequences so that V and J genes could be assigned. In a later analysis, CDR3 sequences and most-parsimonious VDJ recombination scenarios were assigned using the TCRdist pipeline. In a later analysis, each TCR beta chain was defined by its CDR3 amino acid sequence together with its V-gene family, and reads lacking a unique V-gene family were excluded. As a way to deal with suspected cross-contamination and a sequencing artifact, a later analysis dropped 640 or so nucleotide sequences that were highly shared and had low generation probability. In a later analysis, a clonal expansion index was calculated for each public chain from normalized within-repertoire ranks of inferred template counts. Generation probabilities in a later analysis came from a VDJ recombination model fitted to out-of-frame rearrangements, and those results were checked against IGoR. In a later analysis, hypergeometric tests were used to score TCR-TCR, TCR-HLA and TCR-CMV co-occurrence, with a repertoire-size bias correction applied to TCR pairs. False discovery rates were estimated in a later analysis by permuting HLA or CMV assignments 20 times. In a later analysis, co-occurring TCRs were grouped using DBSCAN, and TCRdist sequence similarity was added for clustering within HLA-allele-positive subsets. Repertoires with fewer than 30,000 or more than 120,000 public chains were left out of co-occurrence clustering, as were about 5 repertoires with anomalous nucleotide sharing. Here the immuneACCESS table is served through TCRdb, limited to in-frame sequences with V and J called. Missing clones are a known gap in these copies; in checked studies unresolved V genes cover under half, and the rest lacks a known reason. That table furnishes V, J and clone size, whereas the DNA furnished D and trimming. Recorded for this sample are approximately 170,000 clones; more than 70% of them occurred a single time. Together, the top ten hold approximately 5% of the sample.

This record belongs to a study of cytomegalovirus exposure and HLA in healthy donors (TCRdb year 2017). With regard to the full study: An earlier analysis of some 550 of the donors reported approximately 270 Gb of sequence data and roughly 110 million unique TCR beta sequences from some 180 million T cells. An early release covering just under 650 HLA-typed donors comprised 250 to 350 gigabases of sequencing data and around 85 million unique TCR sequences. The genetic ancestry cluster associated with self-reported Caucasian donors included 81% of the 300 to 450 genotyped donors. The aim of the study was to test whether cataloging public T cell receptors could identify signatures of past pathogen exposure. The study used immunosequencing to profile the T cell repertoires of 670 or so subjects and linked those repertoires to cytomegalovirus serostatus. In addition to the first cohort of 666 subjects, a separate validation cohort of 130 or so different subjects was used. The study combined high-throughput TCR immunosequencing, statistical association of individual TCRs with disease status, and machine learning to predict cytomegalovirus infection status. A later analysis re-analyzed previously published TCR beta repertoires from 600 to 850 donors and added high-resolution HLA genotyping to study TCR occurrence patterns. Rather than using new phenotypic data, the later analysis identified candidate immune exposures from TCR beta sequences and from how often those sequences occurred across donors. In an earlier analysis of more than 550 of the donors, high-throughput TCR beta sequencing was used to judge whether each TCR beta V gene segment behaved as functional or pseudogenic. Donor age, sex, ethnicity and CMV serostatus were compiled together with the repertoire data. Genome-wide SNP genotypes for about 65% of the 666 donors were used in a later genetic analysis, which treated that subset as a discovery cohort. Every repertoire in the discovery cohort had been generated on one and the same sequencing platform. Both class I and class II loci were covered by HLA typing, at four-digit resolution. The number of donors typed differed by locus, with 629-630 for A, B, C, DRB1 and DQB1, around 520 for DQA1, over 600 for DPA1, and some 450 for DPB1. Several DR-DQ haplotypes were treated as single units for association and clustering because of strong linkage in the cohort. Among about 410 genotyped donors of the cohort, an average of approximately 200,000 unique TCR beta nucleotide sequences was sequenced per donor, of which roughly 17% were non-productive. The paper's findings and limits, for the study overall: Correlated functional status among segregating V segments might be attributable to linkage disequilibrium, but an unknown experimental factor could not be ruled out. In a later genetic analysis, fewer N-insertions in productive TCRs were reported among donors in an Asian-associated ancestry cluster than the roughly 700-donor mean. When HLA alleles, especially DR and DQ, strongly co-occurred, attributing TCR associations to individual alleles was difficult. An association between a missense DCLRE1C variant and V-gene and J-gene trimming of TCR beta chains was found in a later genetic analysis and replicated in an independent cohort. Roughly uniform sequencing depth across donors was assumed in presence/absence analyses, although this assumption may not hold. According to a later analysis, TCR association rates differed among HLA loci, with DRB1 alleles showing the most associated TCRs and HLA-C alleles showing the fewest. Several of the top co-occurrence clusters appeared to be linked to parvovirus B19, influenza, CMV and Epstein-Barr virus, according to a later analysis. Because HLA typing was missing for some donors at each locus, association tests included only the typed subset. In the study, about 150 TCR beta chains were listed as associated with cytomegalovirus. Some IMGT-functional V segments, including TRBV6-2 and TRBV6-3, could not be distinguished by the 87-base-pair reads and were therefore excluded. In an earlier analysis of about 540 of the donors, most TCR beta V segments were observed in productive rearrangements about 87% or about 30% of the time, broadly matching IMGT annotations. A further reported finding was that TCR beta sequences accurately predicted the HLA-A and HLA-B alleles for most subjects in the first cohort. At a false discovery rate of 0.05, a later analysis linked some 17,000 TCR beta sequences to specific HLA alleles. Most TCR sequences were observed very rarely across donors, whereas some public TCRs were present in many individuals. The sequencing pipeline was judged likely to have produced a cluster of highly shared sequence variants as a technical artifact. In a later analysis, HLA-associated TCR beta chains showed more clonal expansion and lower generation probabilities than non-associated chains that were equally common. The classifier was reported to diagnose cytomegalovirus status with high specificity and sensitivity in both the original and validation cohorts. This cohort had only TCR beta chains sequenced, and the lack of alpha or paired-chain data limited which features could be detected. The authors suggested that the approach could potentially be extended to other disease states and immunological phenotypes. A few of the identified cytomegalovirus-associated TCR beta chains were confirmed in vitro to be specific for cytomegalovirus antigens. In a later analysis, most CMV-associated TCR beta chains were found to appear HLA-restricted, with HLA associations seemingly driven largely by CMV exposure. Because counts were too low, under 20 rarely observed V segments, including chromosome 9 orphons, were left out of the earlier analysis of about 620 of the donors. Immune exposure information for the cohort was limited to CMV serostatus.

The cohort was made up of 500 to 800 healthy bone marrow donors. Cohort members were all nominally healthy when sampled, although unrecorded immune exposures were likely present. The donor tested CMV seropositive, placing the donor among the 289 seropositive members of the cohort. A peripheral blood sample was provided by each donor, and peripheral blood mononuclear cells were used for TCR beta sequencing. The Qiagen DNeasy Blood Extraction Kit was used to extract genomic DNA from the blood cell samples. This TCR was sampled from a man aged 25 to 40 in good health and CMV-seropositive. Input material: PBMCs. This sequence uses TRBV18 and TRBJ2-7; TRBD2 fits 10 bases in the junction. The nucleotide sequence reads TGTGCCAGCTCACTGAGCGGGAGGGCCGTCTACGAGCAGTACTTC. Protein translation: CASSLSGRAVYEQYF.